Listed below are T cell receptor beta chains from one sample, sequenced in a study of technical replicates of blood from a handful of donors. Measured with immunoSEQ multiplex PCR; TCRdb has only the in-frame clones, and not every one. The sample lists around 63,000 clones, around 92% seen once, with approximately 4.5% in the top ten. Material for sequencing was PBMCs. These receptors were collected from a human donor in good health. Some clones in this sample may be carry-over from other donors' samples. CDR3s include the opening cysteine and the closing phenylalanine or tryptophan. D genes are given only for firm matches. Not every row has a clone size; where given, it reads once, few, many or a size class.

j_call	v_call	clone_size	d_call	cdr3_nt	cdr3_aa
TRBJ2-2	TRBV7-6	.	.	TGTGCCAGCAGAGGGGGGGGTGGGTCAACTAACACCGGGGAGCTGTTTTTT	CASRGGGGSTNTGELFF
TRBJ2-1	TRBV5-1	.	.	TGCGCCAGCAGCTGGACAGTCAATGAGCAGTTCTTC	CASSWTVNEQFF
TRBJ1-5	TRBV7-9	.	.	TGTGCCAGCAGCCAGATGGGCAATCAGCCCCAGCATTTT	CASSQMGNQPQHF
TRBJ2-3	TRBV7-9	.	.	TGTGCCAGCAGCCCCCTAGATACGCAGTATTTT	CASSPLDTQYF
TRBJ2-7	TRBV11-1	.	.	TGTGCCAGCAGCTCCCAGGGCTACGAGCAGTACTTC	CASSSQGYEQYF
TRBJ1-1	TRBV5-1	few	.	TGCGCCAGCAGGGTGGGCGCGGGGACTGAAGCTTTCTTT	CASRVGAGTEAFF
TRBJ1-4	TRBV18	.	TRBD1	TGTGCCAGCTCACCCGGACAGGGTGGGAATGAAAAACTGTTTTTT	CASSPGQGGNEKLFF
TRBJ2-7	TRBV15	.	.	TGTGCCACCAGCAGAGACCAGCGGAGAACCTACGAGCAGTACTTC	CATSRDQRRTYEQYF
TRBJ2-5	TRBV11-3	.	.	TGTGCCAGCAGCTTTTCAGGTCAAGAGACCCAGTACTTC	CASSFSGQETQYF
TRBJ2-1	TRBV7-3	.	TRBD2	TGTGCCAGCAGCTTAAGGCGGGAGGGGGTACAATCTGAGCAGTTCTTC	CASSLRREGVQSEQFF
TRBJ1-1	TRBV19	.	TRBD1	TGTGCCAGTAGTATGTACCGGGACAGGGGGCCTGAAGCTTTCTTT	CASSMYRDRGPEAFF
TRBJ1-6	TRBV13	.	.	TGTGCCAGCAGCTTAGGCCGGGTCGTCCCCGGCTCCTATAATTCACCCCTCCACTTT	CASSLGRVVPGSYNSPLHF
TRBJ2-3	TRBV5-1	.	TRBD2	TGCGCCAGCAGCCCTAGGTCTAGCGGGTCTCCGTGGGATACGCAGTATTTT	CASSPRSSGSPWDTQYF
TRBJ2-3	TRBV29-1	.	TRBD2	TGCAGCGGGTCACTAGCGGGAATGACAGATACGCAGTATTTT	CSGSLAGMTDTQYF
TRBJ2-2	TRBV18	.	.	TGTGCCAGCCCCTCGGTCACCGGGGAGCTGTTTTTT	CASPSVTGELFF
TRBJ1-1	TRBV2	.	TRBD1	TGTGCCAGCACCAAGGACAGGGGGGACACTGAAGCTTTCTTT	CASTKDRGDTEAFF
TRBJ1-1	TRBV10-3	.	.	TGTGCCATCAGAATGGGAAGGGGGATGGAAGTGAACACTGAAGCTTTCTTT	CAIRMGRGMEVNTEAFF
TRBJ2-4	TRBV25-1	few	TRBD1	TGTGCCAGCAGTGAATCGCTGAAGGGGGCGAGTAACATTCAGTACTTC	CASSESLKGASNIQYF
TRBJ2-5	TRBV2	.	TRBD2	TGTGCCAGCAGTTTGGGACTAGCGGGATCAGAGACCCAGTACTTC	CASSLGLAGSETQYF
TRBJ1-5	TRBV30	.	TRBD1	TGTGCCTGGAGTGGGGACAGGGCCGAGGCCCAGCATTTT	CAWSGDRAEAQHF
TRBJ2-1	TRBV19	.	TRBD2	TGTGCCAGTCGGAACGGGAGGGCCTACAATGAGCAGTTCTTC	CASRNGRAYNEQFF
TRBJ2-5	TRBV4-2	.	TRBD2	TGTGCCAGCAGCCAAGCACTAGCGGGAGACATGAGGGGACAAGAGACCCAGTACTTC	CASSQALAGDMRGQETQYF
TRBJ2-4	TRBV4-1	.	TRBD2	TGCGCCAGCAGCCCTTCCCTGGCCAGCGGGAATACCCCCCGGAGGAAAAACATTCAGTACTTC	CASSPSLASGNTPRRKNIQYF
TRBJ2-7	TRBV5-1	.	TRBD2	TGCGCCAGCAAAGGACTAGCGGATGGTAACGAGCAGTACTTC	CASKGLADGNEQYF
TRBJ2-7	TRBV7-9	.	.	TGTGCCAGCAGCACCCTCCGGGGTTTAGACTCCTACGAGCAGTACTTC	CASSTLRGLDSYEQYF
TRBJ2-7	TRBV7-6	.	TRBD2	TGTGCCAGCAGCCGGGGACTAGTAGGGTCCGAGCAGTACTTC	CASSRGLVGSEQYF
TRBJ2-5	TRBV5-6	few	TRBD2	TGTGCCAGCAGCCCGGGGGCGGGGGGGCTCCGGGAGACCCAGTACTTC	CASSPGAGGLRETQYF
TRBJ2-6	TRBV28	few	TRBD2	TGTGCCAGCAGGGAATCGGGGGGGTCTGGGGCCAACGTCCTGACTTTC	CASRESGGSGANVLTF
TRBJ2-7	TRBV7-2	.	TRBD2	TGTGCCAGCAGCCTGTGGACTAGCGGGAGCGACGAGCAGTACTTC	CASSLWTSGSDEQYF
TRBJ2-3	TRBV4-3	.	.	TGCGCCAGCAGCCAAGATGGTAGCGAACGCAGTACGCAGTATTTT	CASSQDGSERSTQYF
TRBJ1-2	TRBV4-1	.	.	TGCGCCAGCAGCCAAGACAGGGGCTCGGGGGGCTACACCTTC	CASSQDRGSGGYTF
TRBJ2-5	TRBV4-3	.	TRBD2	TGCGCCAGCAGCCAAGGGCTAGCGGGAGGGCCAGGGGAGACCCAGTACTTC	CASSQGLAGGPGETQYF
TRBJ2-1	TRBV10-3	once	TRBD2	TGTGCCATCGGTCGTGCGGGGGAAAATGAGCAGTTCTTC	CAIGRAGENEQFF
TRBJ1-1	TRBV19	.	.	TGTGCCAGTAGTATAGATTGGGCCAGGGTGGAGACTGAAGCTTTCTTT	CASSIDWARVETEAFF
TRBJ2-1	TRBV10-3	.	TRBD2	TGTGCCATCAGTCGGACTAGCCAGAACAATGAGCAGTTCTTC	CAISRTSQNNEQFF
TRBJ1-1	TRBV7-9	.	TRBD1	TGTGCCAGCAGCTTACAAGGGACAGGCCGTAACACTGAAGCTTTCTTT	CASSLQGTGRNTEAFF
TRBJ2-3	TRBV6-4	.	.	TGTGCCAGCAGCCTAGCTAGCGGACAGACAGATACGCAGTATTTT	CASSLASGQTDTQYF